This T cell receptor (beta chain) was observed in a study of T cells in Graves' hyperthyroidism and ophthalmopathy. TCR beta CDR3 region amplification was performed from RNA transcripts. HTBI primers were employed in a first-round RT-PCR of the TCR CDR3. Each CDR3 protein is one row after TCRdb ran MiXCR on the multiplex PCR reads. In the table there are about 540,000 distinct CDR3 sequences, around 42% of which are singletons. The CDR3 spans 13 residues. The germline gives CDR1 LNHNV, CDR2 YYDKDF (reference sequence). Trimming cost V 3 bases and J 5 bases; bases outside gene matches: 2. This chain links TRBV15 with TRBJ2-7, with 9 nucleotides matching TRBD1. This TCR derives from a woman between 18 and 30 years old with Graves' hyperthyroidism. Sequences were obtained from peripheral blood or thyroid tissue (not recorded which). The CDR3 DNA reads TGTGCCACCAGCAGTTGGACAGGGGACGAGCAGTACTTC. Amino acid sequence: CATSSWTGDEQYF.